Sequencing of this T cell receptor (beta chain) was carried out in a study of T cell repertoires in cytomegalovirus infection. V gave up 4 bases and J gave up 5 bases; unmatched junction bases: 10. CDR3 length: 16 residues. Germline V gene lookup returns CDR1 LNHDA and CDR2 SQIVND (reference sequence). To note about this clonotype: The target antigen is unknown.

TCRdb independently ran MiXCR on the reads; one entry per CDR3 protein. Here the sample spans approximately 990,000 distinct CDR3 sequences, 30% to 40% being singletons. The receptor was isolated from a human donor in good health (CMV status not recorded). Some clones in this sample may be carry-over from other donors' samples. This rearrangement joins TRBV19 to TRBJ2-3, with TRBD1 identical over 9 bases. The specimen comprised cultured CD8+ T cells from PBMCs, sampled from culture after CMV antigen stimulation. Written as DNA, the CDR3 is TGTGCCAGTAGTAGAAAACAGGGGGCCGGGAAAGATACGCAGTATTTT. Translation gives CASSRKQGAGKDTQYF.